The T cell receptor (beta chain) under discussion was sequenced for a study of technical replicates of blood from a handful of donors. The protocol was immunoSEQ multiplex PCR, while the TCRdb copy is restricted to in-frame clones and leaves out a portion. The table shows approximately 73,000 clones, with 85% to 95% occurring only once. CDR3 length: 11 amino acids. The V gene's germline CDR1 is SQVTM and CDR2 ANQGSEA. V shed 4 bases and J 8 bases; nucleotides not matched to a gene: 0. The sample was T cells isolated from PBMCs. The chain links TRBV29-1 to TRBJ1-2, with TRBD1 matching 11 bases. This TCR was sampled from a human donor in good health. CDR3 region: CSVGTGGGYTF. The CDR3 coding sequence is TGCAGCGTTGGGACAGGGGGCGGCTACACCTTC.